These T cell receptor beta chains were read from a single sample in a study of T-cell reconstitution after alpha-beta-depleted transplantation in children. MiXCR was run by TCRdb on the PCR reads, yielding one entry per CDR3 protein. Among 400,000 to 450,000 distinct CDR3 sequences, roughly 43% were seen once, and the ten largest hold about 30%. Here the sequenced sample was PBMCs, taken before TCRalphabeta/CD19-depleted stem cell transplant. The receptors stem from a girl aged 2 to 10 with aplastic anemia, due to receive a stem cell transplant. Each CDR3 is given with its conserved first and last residue. Each record gives: J gene, clone size, V gene, D gene, CDR3 protein, CDR3 DNA. A D gene is named only where the DNA matches it firmly. Clone size is given for some rows only: seen once, a few or many times, or a class if the clone is expanded.

TRBJ2-7,few,TRBV5-6,.,CASSLEADEQYF,TGTGCCAGCAGCTTGGAGGCGGACGAGCAGTACTTC
TRBJ2-1,.,TRBV7-2,.,CASSLRDLGYNEQFF,TGTGCCAGCAGCCTCCGGGACTTGGGATACAATGAGCAGTTCTTC
TRBJ1-5,many,TRBV6-1,TRBD1,CASSPRQGWRSNQPQHF,TGTGCCAGCAGCCCTCGACAGGGTTGGAGAAGCAATCAGCCCCAGCATTTT
TRBJ2-1,once,TRBV30,.,CAWRGWHEQFF,TGTGCCTGGAGGGGGTGGCATGAGCAGTTCTTC
TRBJ1-1,many,TRBV6-4,TRBD1,CASSAQGGGEAFF,TGTGCCAGCAGTGCTCAAGGGGGCGGTGAAGCTTTCTTT
TRBJ1-2,few,TRBV7-9,.,CASSFSYGYTF,TGTGCCAGCAGCTTCAGTTATGGCTACACCTTC
TRBJ2-5,few,TRBV7-2,TRBD2,CASSFGTSGRETQYF,TGTGCCAGCAGCTTCGGGACTAGCGGGAGGGAGACCCAGTACTTC
TRBJ1-4,many,TRBV28,.,CASSLGTLNEKLFF,TGTGCCAGCAGTTTAGGGACTCTGAATGAAAAACTGTTTTTT
TRBJ2-5,few,TRBV12-3/TRBV12-4,.,CASSGLWGETQYF,TGTGCCAGCAGCGGGTTGTGGGGGGAGACCCAGTACTTC
TRBJ2-1,.,TRBV28,.,CASSSGDRKFF,TGTGCCAGCAGTAGCGGCGATAGGAAGTTCTTC
TRBJ2-3,.,TRBV7-7,.,CAVQSYIDTQYF,TGTGCTGTACAAAGCTACATAGATACGCAGTATTTT
TRBJ2-1,.,TRBV5-5,.,CASSLGVKGDEQFF,TGTGCCAGCAGCTTGGGGGTTAAAGGGGATGAGCAGTTCTTC
TRBJ2-7,.,TRBV20-1,.,CSAPPRGYEQYF,TGCAGTGCTCCCCCACGAGGGTACGAGCAGTACTTC
TRBJ1-1,few,TRBV4-3,.,CASSQGGAGDAEAFF,TGCGCCAGCAGCCAGGGAGGTGCTGGGGACGCTGAAGCTTTCTTT
TRBJ2-3,.,TRBV20-1,.,CSASRGSPSTDTQYF,TGCAGTGCCAGTAGGGGCTCCCCCAGTACAGATACGCAGTATTTT
TRBJ2-3,many,TRBV12-3/TRBV12-4,TRBD2,CASRRLAGAPDTQYF,TGTGCCAGCAGACGACTAGCGGGGGCCCCAGATACGCAGTATTTT
TRBJ2-1,.,TRBV20-1,.,CSASGHNNEQFF,TGCAGTGCGTCGGGACACAACAATGAGCAGTTCTTC
TRBJ2-1,.,TRBV11-3,TRBD2,CASSHIAGGREEQFF,TGTGCCAGCAGCCATATAGCGGGAGGACGTGAAGAGCAGTTCTTC
TRBJ2-7,many,TRBV20-1,.,CSAGEGGAVYEQYF,TGCAGTGCGGGGGAGGGGGGCGCGGTTTACGAGCAGTACTTC
TRBJ2-1,.,TRBV20-1,.,CSASPYFHEQFF,TGCAGTGCTAGCCCCTACTTTCATGAGCAGTTCTTC
TRBJ2-3,many,TRBV20-1,TRBD1,CSAHRQGDTQYF,TGCAGTGCCCACCGACAGGGGGATACGCAGTATTTT
TRBJ2-5,.,TRBV4-1,TRBD1,CASSGSGGSETQYF,TGCGCCAGCAGCGGGTCAGGGGGTTCGGAGACCCAGTACTTC
TRBJ2-7,.,TRBV29-1,.,CSVESATYEQYF,TGCAGCGTTGAGTCAGCCACCTACGAGCAGTACTTC
TRBJ2-7,.,TRBV20-1,TRBD1,CSAERDRGDEQYF,TGCAGTGCCGAGAGGGACAGGGGGGACGAGCAGTACTTC
TRBJ2-3,many,TRBV20-1,TRBD2,CSAPRGGGLDTQYF,TGCAGTGCACCGCGGGGGGGAGGACTAGATACGCAGTATTTT
TRBJ2-7,few,TRBV10-3,.,CAISEQGHYEQYF,TGTGCCATCAGTGAGCAAGGACACTACGAGCAGTACTTC
TRBJ2-7,few,TRBV11-2,.,CASRGLGPGREQYF,TGTGCCAGCCGAGGATTGGGCCCCGGCAGAGAGCAGTACTTC
TRBJ1-2,.,TRBV7-9,TRBD1,CASSWGDRTVYGYTF,TGTGCCAGCAGCTGGGGGGACAGGACCGTTTATGGCTACACCTTC
TRBJ2-1,few,TRBV20-1,.,CSAPPRELVGGEQFF,TGCAGTGCCCCCCCCCGGGAACTGGTCGGTGGGGAGCAGTTCTTC
TRBJ2-3,once,TRBV20-1,.,CSASRSSTDTQYF,TGCAGTGCTTCCAGGTCTAGCACAGATACGCAGTATTTT
TRBJ2-3,.,TRBV20-1,TRBD1,CSARDLGQIFTDTQYF,TGCAGTGCTAGAGACCTGGGACAGATATTCACAGATACGCAGTATTTT
TRBJ2-3,.,TRBV12-3/TRBV12-4,TRBD2,CASSTGTSGAGDTQYF,TGTGCCAGCAGTACCGGGACTAGCGGGGCCGGAGATACGCAGTATTTT
TRBJ1-5,.,TRBV5-6,.,CASSLNGGPSNQPQHF,TGTGCCAGCAGCCTGAACGGGGGTCCTAGCAATCAGCCCCAGCATTTT
TRBJ2-5,few,TRBV6-1,TRBD1,CASRSDRAGETQYF,TGTGCCAGCAGATCGGACAGGGCGGGGGAGACCCAGTACTTC
TRBJ2-7,many,TRBV12-3/TRBV12-4,.,CASSSRRNEQYF,TGTGCCAGCAGTAGTAGAAGGAACGAGCAGTACTTC
TRBJ2-1,.,TRBV5-1,TRBD1,CASSPEPSGTAPFF,TGCGCCAGCAGCCCGGAGCCGTCCGGGACAGCCCCGTTCTTC
TRBJ2-1,.,TRBV7-9,.,CASSPTGLVGEQFF,TGTGCCAGCAGCCCGACCGGGTTGGTAGGTGAGCAGTTCTTC
TRBJ2-2,once,TRBV7-8,TRBD2,CASYTTSGANTGELFF,TGTGCCAGCTACACAACTAGCGGGGCGAACACCGGGGAGCTGTTTTTT
TRBJ2-4,many,TRBV12-3/TRBV12-4,TRBD1,CASSSGTGKGYIQYF,TGTGCCAGCAGTTCCGGGACAGGGAAGGGATACATTCAGTACTTC
TRBJ2-7,few,TRBV3-1,.,CASRSRGSLEQYF,TGTGCCAGCAGGTCCAGAGGCTCTTTGGAGCAGTACTTC
TRBJ1-6,.,TRBV27,TRBD1,CASSPRRTGGFSPLHF,TGTGCCAGCAGTCCCCGACGGACAGGGGGCTTTTCACCCCTCCACTTT
TRBJ2-1,.,TRBV20-1,.,CSARDWQGSLYNEQFF,TGCAGTGCTAGAGATTGGCAGGGAAGCCTCTACAATGAGCAGTTCTTC
TRBJ2-5,.,TRBV3-1,TRBD2,CASSQTAGGPQTQYF,TGTGCCAGCAGCCAAACAGCGGGAGGGCCCCAGACCCAGTACTTC
TRBJ2-7,.,TRBV15,.,CATSREPVASEQYF,TGTGCCACCAGCAGAGAGCCGGTCGCGAGTGAGCAGTACTTC
TRBJ2-7,.,TRBV7-2,TRBD2,CASSLGAGMMRYEQYF,TGTGCCAGCAGCTTAGGAGCGGGGATGATGCGGTACGAGCAGTACTTC
TRBJ1-5,few,TRBV2,TRBD1,CASMGQYGQPQHF,TGTGCCAGCATGGGACAGTACGGGCAGCCCCAGCATTTT
TRBJ2-7,.,TRBV9,.,CASSVADELYF,TGTGCCAGCAGCGTAGCCGACGAGCTGTACTTC
TRBJ2-1,.,TRBV6-5,.,CASSYAPEDEQFF,TGTGCCAGCAGTTACGCCCCAGAGGATGAGCAGTTCTTC
TRBJ2-1,few,TRBV20-1,.,CSARPDQRAGNEQFF,TGCAGTGCTCGCCCGGACCAGCGGGCGGGCAATGAGCAGTTCTTC
TRBJ1-6,many,TRBV2,.,CASTPGTRRSPLHF,TGTGCCAGCACCCCTGGAACCAGGCGGTCACCCCTCCACTTT
TRBJ2-3,.,TRBV5-1,TRBD1,CASRPTGGFDSSTDTQYF,TGCGCCAGCAGACCAACAGGGGGTTTCGATTCTAGCACAGATACGCAGTATTTT
TRBJ2-3,.,TRBV20-1,.,CSARDPRRTDTQYF,TGCAGTGCTAGAGATCCCCGCCGCACAGATACGCAGTATTTT